Listed below are T cell receptor beta chains from one sample, sequenced in a study of T-cell memory formation after mild COVID-19. TCRdb redid the calling of the 5' RACE reads with MiXCR, one entry per CDR3 protein. The sample lists about 410,000 distinct CDR3 sequences; around a quarter were seen once. Sequenced input: PBMCs or a T cell subset sorted from them (not recorded which). Source of these receptors: an adult woman who had mild COVID-19 (a few samples of this study predate the infection). Cell type and time point are not known. The CDR3 runs from the conserved cysteine through the conserved F or W. D genes are given only for firm matches. Clone size appears in some rows only: once, few, many, or a class for an expanded clone.

d_gene | j_gene | abundance | v_gene | CDR3nt | CDR3aa
- | TRBJ1-2 | few | TRBV6-4 | TGTGCCACCCGACAGCCCGGCGGCTATGGCTACACCTTC | CATRQPGGYGYTF
TRBD1 | TRBJ2-7 | few | TRBV5-1 | TGCGCCAGCAGCACGGGACAGGGCTTCTACGAGCAGTACTTC | CASSTGQGFYEQYF
- | TRBJ2-1 | few | TRBV2 | TGTGCCAGCATCCGGGACTTCGCCTACAATGAGCAGTTCTTC | CASIRDFAYNEQFF
TRBD1 | TRBJ2-2 | - | TRBV7-6 | TGTGCCAGCAGCCCGGGGACAGGGTACGGCACCGGGGAGCTGTTTTTT | CASSPGTGYGTGELFF
TRBD2 | TRBJ2-1 | - | TRBV19 | TGTGCCAGTAGTATTAGGGGTATTCAGCGGGGGGGTCTTTACCTGAGCTCCTACAATGAGCAGTTCTTC | CASSIRGIQRGGLYLSSYNEQFF
- | TRBJ2-5 | few | TRBV29-1 | TGCAGCGTTGAAGTGCTCGGGGGAGTAGAGACCCAGTACTTC | CSVEVLGGVETQYF
TRBD2 | TRBJ2-1 | few | TRBV18 | TGTGCCAGCTCACCCCGGACTAGCGGGAGAGGTGAGCAGTTCTTC | CASSPRTSGRGEQFF
- | TRBJ2-1 | few | TRBV11-2 | TGTGCCAGCAGCCTCAGGACCGAGCAGTTCTTC | CASSLRTEQFF
TRBD2 | TRBJ2-5 | - | TRBV4-3 | TGCGCCAGCAGCCAAGATCGACTAGCATTGGCCCAGTACTTC | CASSQDRLALAQYF
- | TRBJ1-4 | - | TRBV12-5 | TGTGCTAGTGCACCCCCAGGGGTGGAGAAAGAAAAACTGTTTTTT | CASAPPGVEKEKLFF
TRBD1 | TRBJ1-2 | few | TRBV12-3/TRBV12-4 | TGTGCCAGCAGTTTCCGGGACAGTGTAGGCTACACCTTC | CASSFRDSVGYTF
- | TRBJ2-7 | - | TRBV2 | TGTGCCAGCACCGAACAGGAATCCTACGAGCAGTACTTC | CASTEQESYEQYF
- | TRBJ2-1 | - | TRBV13 | TGTGCCACTACTACTCGAGGGAGCAATGAGCAGTTCTTC | CATTTRGSNEQFF
TRBD2 | TRBJ2-1 | - | TRBV7-6 | TGTGCCAGCACCAGCGGGGCCGAGTCGTACTACAATGAGCAGTTCTTC | CASTSGAESYYNEQFF